What follows is one TCR beta chain and its context. Its antigen is unknown. V lost 6 bases to trimming and J lost 8 bases; unmatched junction nucleotides: 10. The CDR3 spans 15 residues. Looked up from germline, CDR1 is ENHRY and CDR2 is SYGVKD. TCRdb reanalysed the 5' RACE reads using MiXCR and keeps one entry per CDR3 protein. The data show about 170,000 distinct CDR3 sequences, roughly 13% seen once. This sample was taken from a study of T-cell memory formation after mild COVID-19. The wider study: Clusters were largely donor specific. Study-wide results and caveats: Detection of some responders pre-infection suggested pre-existing cross-reactive memory T cells participated. Later expanders leaned CD4+, whereas day 15 to 85 contracting clones were balanced CD4/CD8.

The TCR was taken from a man in his late teens or twenties who had mild COVID-19 (a few samples of this study predate the infection). Cell type and time point are not known. The chain recombines TRBV10-3 with TRBJ1-3; 10 bases are shared with TRBD1. Specimen: PBMCs or a T cell subset sorted from them (not recorded which). The CDR3 loop is CAISSDRGPVDTIYF. CDR3 nucleotides: TGTGCCATCAGCTCCGACAGGGGGCCAGTCGACACCATATATTTT.